What follows are 20 T cell receptor beta chains derived from one specimen sequenced in a study of tumor-infiltrating lymphocytes in primary liver carcinoma. The researchers produced TCR beta cDNA from 450 to 600 ng total RNA with a constant-region primer. Three rounds of nested multiplex PCR with slightly modified ARM-PCR produced TCR beta libraries. Rounds one and two of PCR, each of 9 to 11 cycles, were primed with TRBV1-TRBV30 forward primers and a C-beta reverse primer. TCRdb passed the multiplex PCR reads through MiXCR, listing each CDR3 protein once. Of roughly 78,000 distinct CDR3 sequences listed, over 55% are singletons. Co-extraction of RNA and DNA was performed on about 20-33 mg of unsorted bulk tissue. Material: liver tumor tissue from sampling region 4. The sample's subset: tumor region T4, right-lateral pole. These receptors were taken from a woman aged 55-69 years with primary liver carcinoma and hepatitis B virus infection.

The chain joins TRBV29-1 to TRBJ2-6, with a tentative D call TRBD2 (5 bases). The CDR3 contains 16 residues. The germline V and J ends were trimmed by 5 bases and 1 base, with 15 bases remaining between them. The germline V gene encodes CDR1 SQVTM and CDR2 ANQGSEA. The CDR3: CSVRLGEVSGANVLTF. The CDR3 bases are TGCAGCGTTCGTCTGGGAGAGGTATCTGGGGCCAACGTCCTGACTTTC.

Points on this clonotype: A junction boundary mismatches the germline segment, possibly from a read error. CDR3 residues: CASSLPARGGYVQYF. The CDR3 DNA follows: TGTGCCAGCAGTCTCCCAGCGAGAGGAGGGTACGTGCAGTACTTC. The rearrangement joins TRBV28 to TRBJ2-7; possible D gene TRBD2, 6 bases. CDR3 size: 15 residues. The germline CDR1 and CDR2 sequences are MDHEN and SYDVKM.

In regard to this clonotype: One base away lies a much larger clone, so this may be a sequencing read error. The chain links TRBV6-4 to TRBJ1-2; 10 nucleotides match TRBD1. With V trimmed by 1 base and J by 4 bases, 6 bases remained unmatched. The CDR3 sequence is 16 residues long. Germline CDR1 is MRHNA and CDR2 is SNTAGT. The DNA for the CDR3 is TGTGCCAGCAGTGACTTTGGACAGGGGGGGATCTATGGCTACACCTTC. Translated, it gives CASSDFGQGGIYGYTF.

Of note for this clonotype: As the CDR3 is not closed by the conserved phenylalanine or tryptophan, this likely results from a read error. The chain has TRBV11-2 and TRBJ1-5; the D is unclear. The V and J ends lost 5 bases and 4 bases respectively, with 9 bases between them. This CDR3 is built from 13 residues. Germline V gene sequence: CDR1 SGHAT, CDR2 FQNNGV. The CDR3 DNA sequence: TGTGCCAGCAGCGACGAGAGTAATCAGCCCCAGCATGTT. Residues: CASSDESNQPQHV.

This clonotype was observed many times. The chain carries TRBV5-6 and TRBJ2-2; 7 bases match TRBD1. Looked up from germline, CDR1 is SGHDT and CDR2 is YYEEEE. The CDR3 has 16 residues. The J segment lost 1 base and the V segment lost 5 bases, leaving 8 bases of the junction unmatched. CDR3 DNA sequence: TGTGCCAGCAGTAGTAGGGGGCTCGGGAACACCGGGGAGCTGTTTTTT. Its protein is CASSSRGLGNTGELFF.

Note on this clonotype: One junction end disagrees with the germline gene, perhaps due to a read error. The chain joins TRBV11-2 to TRBJ2-7; D could derive from TRBD1 or TRBD2 (5 bases each). Germline assignment: CDR1 SGHAT and CDR2 FQNNGV. The length of the CDR3 is 15 residues. In nucleotides, the CDR3 is TGTACCGGCAGGCCAAACATTCGGGGCAACTACGAGCTGTACTTC. Its translation: CTGRPNIRGNYELYF.

The chain carries TRBV6-1 and TRBJ2-7, with 12 bases identical to TRBD2. The germline V gene has CDR1 MNHNS and CDR2 SASEGT. V lost 6 bases and J lost 11; bases outside the gene matches: 17. The CDR3 has 16 residues. CDR3 residues: CASSPYLAGGSYEEYF. Written as DNA, the CDR3 is TGTGCCAGCAGCCCCTACCTAGCGGGAGGGTCCTACGAAGAGTACTTC.

This clonotype was recorded at least ten times. The chain is built from TRBV7-9 and TRBJ1-5; D call uncertain. The CDR3 covers 14 residues. Germline lookup yields CDR1 SEHNR and CDR2 FQNEAQ (reference sequence). Trimming pared 2 bases from V and 3 bases from J, leaving 8 bases between. CDR3 protein: CASSLSSLNQPQHF. CDR3 bases: TGTGCCAGCAGCTTATCCAGCCTCAATCAGCCCCAGCATTTT.

The table lists this clonotype with a count of one. Mismatch with germline at one junction end may stem from a read error. J is TRBJ2-2 and V is TRBV11-2; D is undetermined. CDR1 and CDR2 from the germline V gene are SGHAT and FQNNGV. The CDR3 runs to 15 residues. The chain's CDR3 is CANSTPQGPTGELFF. The CDR3 nucleotides read TGTGCCAACAGCACTCCGCAAGGACCGACCGGAGAGCTGTTTTTT.

This chain links TRBV6-5 with TRBJ2-5; 13 bases map to TRBD2. J gave up 5 bases and V 7 bases, and 10 bases lay outside the gene matches. The CDR3 is 16 amino acids. Per the germline V gene, CDR1 is MNHEY and CDR2 is SVGAGI. The CDR3 loop reads CASTGLAGVWRETQYF. DNA for the CDR3: TGTGCCAGCACCGGACTAGCGGGAGTATGGAGGGAGACCCAGTACTTC.

This clonotype appeared many times. V usage is TRBV12-3 or TRBV12-4 and J usage is TRBJ1-1; 10 bases agree with TRBD1. The CDR3 length is 11 residues. J was trimmed by 11 bases and V by 7 bases; bases with no gene match: 4. CDR3 bases: TGTGCCAGCACCGTGGGACAGGGGGCTTTCTTT. As protein: CASTVGQGAFF.

The table lists this clonotype with many counts. The rearrangement uses TRBV29-1 and TRBJ2-1, with a tentative D call TRBD2 (6 bases). V was cut by 3 bases and J by 8 bases, with 11 bases left in between. Germline V gives CDR1 SQVTM, CDR2 ANQGSEA. The CDR3 runs to 12 residues. The DNA of the CDR3 is TGCAGCGTTGACGCTCCTAGCGATGAGCAGTTCTTC. As protein: CSVDAPSDEQFF.

The genes are TRBV20-1 and TRBJ2-2; D perhaps matches TRBD2 (7 bases). Trimming shortened V by 6 bases and J by 10 bases, and 24 bases separated the two germline ends. Germline V gene data show CDR1 as DFQATT and CDR2 as SNEGSKA (reference sequence). The length of the CDR3 is 15 residues. The CDR3 DNA sequence: TGCAGTGCCACCCTGGGGGAGGGGGACACCCAGGAGCTGTTTTTT. Translating gives CSATLGEGDTQELFF.

About this clonotype itself: Relative to the germline gene, one junction end is altered; a read error may explain this. J is TRBJ1-1 and V is TRBV6-5; D is ambiguous. This CDR3 is 12 amino acids long. CDR1 is MNHEY, CDR2 SVGAGI, per germline. CDR3 nucleotide sequence: TGTGCCGGCAGACGGGATAGTTCTGAAGCTTTCTTT. Amino acid sequence: CAGRRDSSEAFF.

Regarding this clonotype: It may be a read error: a sequence one base away is much more abundant. The V and J genes are TRBV7-3 and TRBJ2-3, with D unclear. The CDR3 extends over 13 amino acids. Germline-derived CDR1 and CDR2 are SGHTA and FQGTGA. Here the CDR3 DNA reads TGTGCCAGCTGCTTAACGTACACAGATACGCAGTATTTT. Translation: CASCLTYTDTQYF.

Points on this clonotype: Relative to the germline gene, one junction end is altered; a read error may explain this. This chain connects TRBV5-1 to TRBJ2-2, with D perhaps TRBD2 (5 bases). The CDR3 is made up of 16 amino acids. Germline assignment: CDR1 SGHRS and CDR2 YFSETQ. The CDR3 is CASSKLVGSNTGELLF. The CDR3 region has the DNA TGCGCCAGCAGCAAACTAGTGGGTTCGAACACCGGGGAGCTGCTTTTT.

Worth noting for this clonotype: No conserved phenylalanine or tryptophan ends this CDR3, so it is likely a read error. This chain joins TRBV11-2 and TRBJ2-2; perhaps TRBD2 as D (5 bases). The length of the CDR3 is 15 residues. Germline CDR1 and CDR2: SGHAT and FQNNGV. The CDR3 coding sequence is TGCGCCAGCAGCCCTCCGCAAGGACCGACCGGGAAGCTGTTTTCT. It yields the protein CASSPPQGPTGKLFS.

This rearrangement joins TRBV29-1 to TRBJ2-1, with a tentative D call TRBD2 (7 bases). Trimming cost V 6 bases and J 4 bases, with 16 bases left between them. The CDR3 is 14 residues long. Per the germline V gene, CDR1 is SQVTM and CDR2 is ANQGSEA. In DNA form, the CDR3 reads TGCAGCGTAGGACTAGGGGGGATGTACAATGAGCAGTTCTTC. It encodes CSVGLGGMYNEQFF.

As regards this clonotype: The junction departs from germline at one end; a sequencing error may be responsible. The chain carries TRBV28 and TRBJ1-2; TRBD1 aligns across 10 bases. Germline V gene lookup returns CDR1 MDHEN and CDR2 SYDVKM. The CDR3 spans 15 residues. CDR3 in DNA: TGTGTCAGCAGTTTATGGACAGGGGGTAACTATGGCTACACCTTC. Its protein product is CVSSLWTGGNYGYTF.

A remark on this clonotype: A much larger clone differs from this one at a single base, so this may be a read error. This sequence joins TRBV30 and TRBJ1-5, with D unresolved. Germline V gene lookup returns CDR1 GTSNPN and CDR2 SVGIG (reference sequence). The length of the CDR3 is 13 residues. Here the CDR3 reads CAWSRSGNQPKHF. CDR3 DNA sequence: TGTGCCTGGAGTCGGTCCGGAAATCAGCCCAAGCATTTT.